This T cell receptor (beta chain) was sequenced for a study (dated by TCRdb to the mid-2010s). CDR3 length: 15 amino acids, cysteine to phenylalanine. Only the CDR3 DNA stays, 45 bases, in frame from base 1. From V the trimming removes 5 bases and from J it removes 6 bases, while the gene matches leave 9 bases of the junction unaccounted for. With regard to this clonotype: It has no known antigen specificity. Per-base qualities were not stored, and no clone one base away is much larger.

Library construction relied on RT-PCR. Sequencing instrument: Illumina MiSeq. The public reads were reprocessed in TCRdb via fastp at Q25 and MiXCR, keeping in-frame beta chains. CDR3 protein duplicates are merged, each entry listing the most common genes and DNA. This sample lists 4,400 or so distinct CDR3 sequences; around 36% were detected once. In total, the top ten clones hold 5.1% of the sample. Sequencing input: memory CD4+ T cells from salivary gland. This chain is built from TRBV23-1 and TRBJ2-1, with TRBD2 identical over 8 junction bases. Being an ORF, TRBV23-1 has a function that is uncertain. The clonotype originates from a female donor with primary Sjogren's syndrome. For the CDR3, the sequence is CASSYPGRDFNEQFF. Read as DNA, the sequence is TGCGCCAGCAGTTACCCCGGGAGGGACTTCAATGAGCAGTTCTTC.